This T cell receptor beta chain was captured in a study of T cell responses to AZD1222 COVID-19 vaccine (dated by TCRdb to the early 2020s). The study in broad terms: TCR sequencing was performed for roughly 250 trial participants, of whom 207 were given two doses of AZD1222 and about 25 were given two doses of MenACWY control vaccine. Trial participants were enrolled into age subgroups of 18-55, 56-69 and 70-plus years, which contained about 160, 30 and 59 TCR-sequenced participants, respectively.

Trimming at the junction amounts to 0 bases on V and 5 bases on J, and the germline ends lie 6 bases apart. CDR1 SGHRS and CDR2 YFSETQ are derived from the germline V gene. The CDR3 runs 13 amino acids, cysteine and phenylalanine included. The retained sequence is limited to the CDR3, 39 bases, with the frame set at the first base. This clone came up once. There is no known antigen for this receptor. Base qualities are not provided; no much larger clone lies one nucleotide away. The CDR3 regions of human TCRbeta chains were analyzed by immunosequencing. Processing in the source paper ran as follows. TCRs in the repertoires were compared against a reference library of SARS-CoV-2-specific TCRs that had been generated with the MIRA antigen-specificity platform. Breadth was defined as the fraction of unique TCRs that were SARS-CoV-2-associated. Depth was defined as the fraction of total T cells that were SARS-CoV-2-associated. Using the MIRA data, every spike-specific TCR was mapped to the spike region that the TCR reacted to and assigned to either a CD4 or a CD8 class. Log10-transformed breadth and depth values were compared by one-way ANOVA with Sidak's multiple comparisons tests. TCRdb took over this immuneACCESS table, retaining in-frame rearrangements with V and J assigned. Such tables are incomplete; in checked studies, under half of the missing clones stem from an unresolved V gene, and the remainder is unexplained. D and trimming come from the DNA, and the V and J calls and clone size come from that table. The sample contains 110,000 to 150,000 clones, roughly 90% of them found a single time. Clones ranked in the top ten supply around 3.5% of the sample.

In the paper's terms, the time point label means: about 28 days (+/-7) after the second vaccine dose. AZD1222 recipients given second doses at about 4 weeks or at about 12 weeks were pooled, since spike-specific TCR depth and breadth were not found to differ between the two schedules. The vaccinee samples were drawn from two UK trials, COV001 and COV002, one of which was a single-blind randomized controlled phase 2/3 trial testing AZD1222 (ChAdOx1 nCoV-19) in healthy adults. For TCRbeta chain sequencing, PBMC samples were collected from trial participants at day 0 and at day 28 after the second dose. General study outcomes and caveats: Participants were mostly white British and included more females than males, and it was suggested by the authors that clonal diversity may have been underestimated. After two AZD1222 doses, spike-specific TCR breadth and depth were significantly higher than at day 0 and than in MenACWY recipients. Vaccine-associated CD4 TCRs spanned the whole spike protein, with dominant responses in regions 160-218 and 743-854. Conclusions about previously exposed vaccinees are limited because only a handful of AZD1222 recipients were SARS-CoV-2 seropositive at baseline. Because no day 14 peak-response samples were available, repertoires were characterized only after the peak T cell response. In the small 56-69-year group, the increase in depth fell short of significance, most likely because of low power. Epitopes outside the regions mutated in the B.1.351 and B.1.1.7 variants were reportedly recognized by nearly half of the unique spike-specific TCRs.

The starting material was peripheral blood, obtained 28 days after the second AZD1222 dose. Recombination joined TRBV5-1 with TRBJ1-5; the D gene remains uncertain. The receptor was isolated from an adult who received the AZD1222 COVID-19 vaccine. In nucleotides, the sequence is TGCGCCAGCAGCTTGGACGGTGATCAGCCCCAGCATTTT. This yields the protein CASSLDGDQPQHF.